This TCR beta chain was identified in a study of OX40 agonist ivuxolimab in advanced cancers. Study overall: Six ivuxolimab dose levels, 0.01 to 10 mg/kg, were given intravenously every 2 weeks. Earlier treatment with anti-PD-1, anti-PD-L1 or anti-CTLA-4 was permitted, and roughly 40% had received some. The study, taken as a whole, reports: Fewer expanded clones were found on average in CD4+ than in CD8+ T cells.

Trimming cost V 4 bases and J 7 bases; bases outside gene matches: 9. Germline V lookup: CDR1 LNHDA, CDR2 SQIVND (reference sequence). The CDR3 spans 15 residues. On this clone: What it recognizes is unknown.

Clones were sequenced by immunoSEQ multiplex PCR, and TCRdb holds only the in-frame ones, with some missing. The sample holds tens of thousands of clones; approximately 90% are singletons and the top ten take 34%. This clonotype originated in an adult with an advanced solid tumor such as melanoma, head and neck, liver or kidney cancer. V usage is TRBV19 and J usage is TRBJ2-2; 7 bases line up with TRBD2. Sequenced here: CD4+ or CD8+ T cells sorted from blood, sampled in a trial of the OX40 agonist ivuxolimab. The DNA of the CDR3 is TGTGCCAGTAGTACCACGGCGGGAGTCGGCGGGGAGCTGTTTTTT. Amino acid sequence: CASSTTAGVGGELFF.